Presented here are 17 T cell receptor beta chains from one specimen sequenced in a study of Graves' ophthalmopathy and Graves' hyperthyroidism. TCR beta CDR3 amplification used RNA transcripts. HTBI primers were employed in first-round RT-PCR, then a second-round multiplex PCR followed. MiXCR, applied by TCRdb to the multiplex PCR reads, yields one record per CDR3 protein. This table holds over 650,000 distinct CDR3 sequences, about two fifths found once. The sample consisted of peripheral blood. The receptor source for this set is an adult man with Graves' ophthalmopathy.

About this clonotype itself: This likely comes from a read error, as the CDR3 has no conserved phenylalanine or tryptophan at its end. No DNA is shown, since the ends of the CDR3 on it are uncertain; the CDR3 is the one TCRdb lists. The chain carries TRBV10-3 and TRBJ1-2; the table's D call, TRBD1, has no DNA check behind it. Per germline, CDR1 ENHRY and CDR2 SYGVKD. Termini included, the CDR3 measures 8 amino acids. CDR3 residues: CAISASTR.

The CDR3 sequence: CASSQDLREAYEQYF. Here the CDR3 DNA reads TGCGCCAGCAGCCAAGACCTCAGGGAGGCCTACGAGCAGTACTTC. The chain links TRBV4-1 to TRBJ2-7, with D tentatively TRBD2 (6 bases). The V end lost 0 bases, the J end lost 2 bases, and 11 bases lay between the germline ends. This CDR3 is 15 amino acids long. Germline CDR1 and CDR2: MGHRA and YSYEKL.

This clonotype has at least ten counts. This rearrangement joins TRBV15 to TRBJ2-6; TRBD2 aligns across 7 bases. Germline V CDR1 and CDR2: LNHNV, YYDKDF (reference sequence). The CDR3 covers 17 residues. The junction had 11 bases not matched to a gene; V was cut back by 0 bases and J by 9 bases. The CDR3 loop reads CATSRDLAETRVNVLTF. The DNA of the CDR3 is TGTGCCACCAGCAGAGACCTAGCGGAGACGAGGGTCAACGTCCTGACTTTC.

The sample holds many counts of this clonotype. DNA of the CDR3: TGTGCCAGCAGCCACCTGGGGGAGCTGTTTTTT. Protein product: CASSHLGELFF. The rearrangement uses TRBV7-9 and TRBJ2-2; D is undetermined. CDR1 is SEHNR, CDR2 FQNEAQ, per germline (reference sequence). The CDR3 contains 11 residues. Deletions cut 5 bases from V and 8 bases from J, with 6 bases between.

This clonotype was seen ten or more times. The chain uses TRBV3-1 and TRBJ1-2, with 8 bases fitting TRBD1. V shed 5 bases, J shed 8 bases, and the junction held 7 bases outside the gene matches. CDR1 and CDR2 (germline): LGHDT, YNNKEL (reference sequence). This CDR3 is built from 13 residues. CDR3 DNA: TGTGCCAGCAGCTACGGACAGGGACAGGGCTACACCTTC. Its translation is CASSYGQGQGYTF. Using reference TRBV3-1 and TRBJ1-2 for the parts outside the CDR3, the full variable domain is DTAVSQTPKYLVTQMGNDKSIKCEQNLGHDTMYWYKQDSKKFLKIMFSYNNKELIINETVPNRFSPKSPDKAHLNLHINSLELGDSAVYFCASSYGQGQGYTFGSGTRLTVV.

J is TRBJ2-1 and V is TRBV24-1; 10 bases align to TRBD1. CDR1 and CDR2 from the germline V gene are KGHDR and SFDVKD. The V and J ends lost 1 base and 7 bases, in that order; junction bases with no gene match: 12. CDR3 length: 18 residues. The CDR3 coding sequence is TGTGCCACCAGTGATTTTGGGACAGGGGACGCGGAAACGAATGAGCAGTTCTTC. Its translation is CATSDFGTGDAETNEQFF.

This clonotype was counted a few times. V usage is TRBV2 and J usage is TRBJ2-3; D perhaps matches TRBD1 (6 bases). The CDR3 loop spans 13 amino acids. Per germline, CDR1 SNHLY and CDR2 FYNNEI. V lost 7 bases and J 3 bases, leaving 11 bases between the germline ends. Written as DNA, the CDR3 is TGTGCCAGCAAAGGGGGTAGGACAGATACGCAGTATTTT. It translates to CASKGGRTDTQYF.

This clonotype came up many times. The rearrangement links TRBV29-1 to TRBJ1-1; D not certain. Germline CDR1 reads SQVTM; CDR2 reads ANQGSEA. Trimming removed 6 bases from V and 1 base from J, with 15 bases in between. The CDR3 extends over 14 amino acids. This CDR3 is CSVGSLLSNTEAFF. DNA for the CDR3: TGCAGCGTCGGCAGTTTGTTATCGAACACTGAAGCTTTCTTT. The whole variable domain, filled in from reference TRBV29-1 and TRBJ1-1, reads SAVISQKPSRDICQRGTSLTIQCQVDSQVTMMFWYRQQPGQSLTLIATANQGSEATYESGFVIDKFPISRPNLTFSTLTVSNMSPEDSSIYLCSVGSLLSNTEAFFGQGTRLTVV.

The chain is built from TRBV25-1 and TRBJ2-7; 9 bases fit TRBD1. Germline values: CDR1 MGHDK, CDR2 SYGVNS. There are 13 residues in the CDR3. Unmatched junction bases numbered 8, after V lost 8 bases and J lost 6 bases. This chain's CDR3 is CASGYRGLGEQYF. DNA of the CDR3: TGTGCCAGCGGCTACAGGGGGCTCGGCGAGCAGTACTTC.

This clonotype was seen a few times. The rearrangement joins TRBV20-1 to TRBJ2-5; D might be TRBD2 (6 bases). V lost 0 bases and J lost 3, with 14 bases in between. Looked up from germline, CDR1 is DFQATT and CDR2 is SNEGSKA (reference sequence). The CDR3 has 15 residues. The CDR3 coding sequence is TGCAGTGCTAGAGATATCACTAGCCTGGAAGAGACCCAGTACTTC. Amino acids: CSARDITSLEETQYF.

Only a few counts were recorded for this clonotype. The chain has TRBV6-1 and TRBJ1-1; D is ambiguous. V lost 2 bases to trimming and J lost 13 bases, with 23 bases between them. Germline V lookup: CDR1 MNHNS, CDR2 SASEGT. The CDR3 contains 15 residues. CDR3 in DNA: TGTGCCAGCAGTGAATACACTCCACGGGCGGAGAGAGGTTTCTTT. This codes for CASSEYTPRAERGFF.

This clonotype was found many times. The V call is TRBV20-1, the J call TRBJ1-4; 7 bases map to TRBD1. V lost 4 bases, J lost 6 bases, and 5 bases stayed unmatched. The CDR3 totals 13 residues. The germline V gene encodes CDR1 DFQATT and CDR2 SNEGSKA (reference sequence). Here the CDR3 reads CSAMGQGDEKLFF. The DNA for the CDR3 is TGCAGTGCTATGGGCCAGGGGGATGAAAAACTGTTTTTT.

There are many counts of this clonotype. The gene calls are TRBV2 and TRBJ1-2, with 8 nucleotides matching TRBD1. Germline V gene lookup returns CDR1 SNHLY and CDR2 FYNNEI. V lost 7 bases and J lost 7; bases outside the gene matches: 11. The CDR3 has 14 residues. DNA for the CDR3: TGTGCCAGCATGCCGGCGACAGGGGCGTTTGGCTACACCTTC. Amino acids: CASMPATGAFGYTF.

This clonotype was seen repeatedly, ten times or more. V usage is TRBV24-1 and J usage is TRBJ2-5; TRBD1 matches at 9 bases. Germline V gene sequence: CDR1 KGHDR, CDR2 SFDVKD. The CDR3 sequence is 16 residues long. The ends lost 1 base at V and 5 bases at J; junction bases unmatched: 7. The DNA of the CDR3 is TGTGCCACCAGTGATTTCGGGACAGGGCTTAGCGAGACCCAGTACTTC. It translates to CATSDFGTGLSETQYF.

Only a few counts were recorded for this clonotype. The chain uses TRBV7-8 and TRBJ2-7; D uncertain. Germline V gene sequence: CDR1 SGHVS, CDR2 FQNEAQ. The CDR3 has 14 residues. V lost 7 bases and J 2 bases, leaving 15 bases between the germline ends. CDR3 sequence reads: CASKRAGGPYEQYF. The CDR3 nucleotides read TGTGCCAGCAAGAGAGCCGGCGGCCCCTACGAGCAGTACTTC. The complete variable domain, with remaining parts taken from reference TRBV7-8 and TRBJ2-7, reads GAGVSQSPRYKVAKRGQDVALRCDPISGHVSLFWYQQALGQGPEFLTYFQNEAQLDKSGLPSDRFFAERPEGSVSTLKIQRTQQEDSAVYLCASKRAGGPYEQYFGPGTRLTVT.

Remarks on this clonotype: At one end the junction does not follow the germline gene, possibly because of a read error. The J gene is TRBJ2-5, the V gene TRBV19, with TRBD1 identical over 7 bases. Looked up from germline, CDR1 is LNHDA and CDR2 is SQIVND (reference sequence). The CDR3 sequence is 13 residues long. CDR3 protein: CASSRDRQETQDF. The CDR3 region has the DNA TGTGCCAGTAGTAGGGACAGACAAGAGACCCAGGACTTC. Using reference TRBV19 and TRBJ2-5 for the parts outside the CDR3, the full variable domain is DGGITQSPKYLFRKEGQNVTLSCEQNLNHDAMYWYRQDPGQGLRLIYYSQIVNDFQKGDIAEGYSVSREKKESFPLTVTSAQKNPTAFYLCASSRDRQETQDFGPGTRLLVL.

The CDR3: CSVRGSGSTIYF. The CDR3 nucleotides read TGCAGCGTCCGAGGTAGCGGGAGCACCATATATTTT. This rearrangement joins TRBV29-1 to TRBJ1-3; no definite D call. V lost 6 bases and J lost 9, with 15 bases in between. This CDR3 spans 12 amino acids. CDR1 SQVTM and CDR2 ANQGSEA come from the germline V gene.